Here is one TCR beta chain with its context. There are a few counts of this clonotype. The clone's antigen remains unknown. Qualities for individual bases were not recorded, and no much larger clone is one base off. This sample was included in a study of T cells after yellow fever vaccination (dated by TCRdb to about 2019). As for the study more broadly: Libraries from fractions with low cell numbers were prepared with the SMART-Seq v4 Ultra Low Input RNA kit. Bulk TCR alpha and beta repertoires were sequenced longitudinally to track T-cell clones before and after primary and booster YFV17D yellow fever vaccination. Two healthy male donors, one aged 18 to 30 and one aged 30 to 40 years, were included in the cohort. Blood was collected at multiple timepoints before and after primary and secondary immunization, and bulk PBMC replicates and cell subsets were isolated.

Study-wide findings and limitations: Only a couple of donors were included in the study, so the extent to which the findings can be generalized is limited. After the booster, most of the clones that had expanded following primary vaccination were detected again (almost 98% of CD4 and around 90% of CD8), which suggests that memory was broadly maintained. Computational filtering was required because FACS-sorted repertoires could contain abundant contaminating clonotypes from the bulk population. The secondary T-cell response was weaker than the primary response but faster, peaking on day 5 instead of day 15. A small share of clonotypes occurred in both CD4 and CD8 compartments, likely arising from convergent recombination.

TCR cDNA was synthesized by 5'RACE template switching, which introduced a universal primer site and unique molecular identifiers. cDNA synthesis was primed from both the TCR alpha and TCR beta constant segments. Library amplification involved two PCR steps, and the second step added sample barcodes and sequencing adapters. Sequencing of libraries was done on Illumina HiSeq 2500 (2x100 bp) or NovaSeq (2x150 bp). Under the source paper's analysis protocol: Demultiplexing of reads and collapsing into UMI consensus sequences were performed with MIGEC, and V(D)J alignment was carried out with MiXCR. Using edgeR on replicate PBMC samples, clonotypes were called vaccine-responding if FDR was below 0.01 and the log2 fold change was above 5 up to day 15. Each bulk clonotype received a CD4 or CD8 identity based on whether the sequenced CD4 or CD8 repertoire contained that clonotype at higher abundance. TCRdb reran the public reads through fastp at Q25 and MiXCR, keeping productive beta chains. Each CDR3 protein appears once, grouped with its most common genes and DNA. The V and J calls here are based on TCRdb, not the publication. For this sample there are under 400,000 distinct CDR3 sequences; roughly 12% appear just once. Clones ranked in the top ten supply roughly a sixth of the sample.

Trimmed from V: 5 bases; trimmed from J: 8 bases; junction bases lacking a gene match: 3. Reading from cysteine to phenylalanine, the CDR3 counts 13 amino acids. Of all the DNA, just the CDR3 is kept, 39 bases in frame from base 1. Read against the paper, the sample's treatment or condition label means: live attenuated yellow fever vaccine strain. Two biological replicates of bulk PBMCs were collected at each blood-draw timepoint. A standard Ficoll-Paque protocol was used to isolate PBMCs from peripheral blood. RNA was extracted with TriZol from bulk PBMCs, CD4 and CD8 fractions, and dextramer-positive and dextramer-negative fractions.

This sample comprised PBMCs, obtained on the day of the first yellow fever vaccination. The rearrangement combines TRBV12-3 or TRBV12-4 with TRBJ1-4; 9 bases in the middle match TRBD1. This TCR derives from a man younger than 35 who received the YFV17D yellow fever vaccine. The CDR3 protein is CASSNRGREKLFF. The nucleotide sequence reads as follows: TGTGCCAGCAGTAACAGGGGGCGGGAAAAACTGTTTTTT.